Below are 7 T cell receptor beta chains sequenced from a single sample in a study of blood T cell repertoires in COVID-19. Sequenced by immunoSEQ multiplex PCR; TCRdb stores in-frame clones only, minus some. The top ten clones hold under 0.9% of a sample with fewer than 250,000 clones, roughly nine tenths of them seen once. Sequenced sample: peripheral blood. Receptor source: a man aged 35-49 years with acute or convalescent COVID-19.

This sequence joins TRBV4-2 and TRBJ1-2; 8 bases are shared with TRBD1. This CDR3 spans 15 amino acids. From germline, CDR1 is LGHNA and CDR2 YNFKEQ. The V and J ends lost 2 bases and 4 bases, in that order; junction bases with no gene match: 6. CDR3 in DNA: TGTGCCAGCAGCCAAAGCCACACAGGGGGCTATGGCTACACCTTC. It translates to CASSQSHTGGYGYTF.

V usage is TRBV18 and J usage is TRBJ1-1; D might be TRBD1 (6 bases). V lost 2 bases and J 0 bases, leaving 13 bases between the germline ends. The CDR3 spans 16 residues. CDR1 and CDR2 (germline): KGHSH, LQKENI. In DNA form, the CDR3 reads TGTGCCAGCTCACCATATCCGGGACACTTGAACACTGAAGCTTTCTTT. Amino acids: CASSPYPGHLNTEAFF.

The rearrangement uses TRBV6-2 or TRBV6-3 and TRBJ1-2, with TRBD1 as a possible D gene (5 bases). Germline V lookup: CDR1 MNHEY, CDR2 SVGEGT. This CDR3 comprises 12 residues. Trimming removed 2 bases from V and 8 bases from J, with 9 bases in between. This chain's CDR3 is CASSYRGWGYTF. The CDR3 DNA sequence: TGTGCCAGCAGTTACAGGGGCTGGGGCTACACCTTC.

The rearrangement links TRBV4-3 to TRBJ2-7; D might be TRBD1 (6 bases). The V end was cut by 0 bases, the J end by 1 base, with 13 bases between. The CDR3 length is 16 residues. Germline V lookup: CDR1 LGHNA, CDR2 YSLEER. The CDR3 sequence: CASSQDAGANSYEQYF. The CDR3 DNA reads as TGCGCCAGCAGCCAAGATGCAGGGGCCAATTCCTACGAGCAGTACTTC.

The DNA for the CDR3 is TGTGCCAGCAGTTATGTCCCTAGCGGGGGGTCCTACGAGCAGTACTTC. Its protein is CASSYVPSGGSYEQYF. This chain links TRBV6-2 or TRBV6-3 with TRBJ2-7, with 11 bases fitting TRBD2. With 3 bases clipped from V and 1 base from J, the junction kept 5 bases outside the gene matches. The CDR3 is made up of 16 amino acids. CDR1 and CDR2 (germline): MNHEY, SVGEGT.

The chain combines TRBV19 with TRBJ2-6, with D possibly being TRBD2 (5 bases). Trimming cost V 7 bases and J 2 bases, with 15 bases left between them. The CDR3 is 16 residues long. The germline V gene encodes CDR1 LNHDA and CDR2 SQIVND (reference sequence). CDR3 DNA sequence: TGTGCCAGTACTCGCTCCTGGGGAGCTGGGGCCAACGTCCTGACTTTC. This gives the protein CASTRSWGAGANVLTF.

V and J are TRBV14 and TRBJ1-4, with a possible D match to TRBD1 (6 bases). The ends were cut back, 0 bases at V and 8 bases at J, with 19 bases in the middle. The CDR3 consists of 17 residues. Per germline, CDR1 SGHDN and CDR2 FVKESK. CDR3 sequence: CASSQDRREGGREKLFF. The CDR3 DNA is TGTGCCAGCAGCCAAGATCGGAGGGAGGGGGGCAGAGAAAAACTGTTTTTT.